This TCR beta chain was captured by sequencing in a study of cytotoxic CD8 clonotypes in ibrutinib-treated CLL. Study summary: Response samples were obtained once patients had received a median 12 months of treatment, range 6 to 36. An average of roughly 270,000 productive templates and 94,082 productive rearrangements was obtained per sample.

V gave up 2 bases and J gave up 1 base, with 12 bases separating them. Germline V CDR1 and CDR2: SGHNT, YYREEE (reference sequence). The CDR3 runs 15 residues. Clones were sequenced by immunoSEQ multiplex PCR, and TCRdb holds only the in-frame ones, with some missing. The sample gives fewer than 50,000 clones, roughly two thirds of which show up once; about 14% is in the top ten. This sample comprised PBMCs, obtained after 12 months of ibrutinib treatment. The clonotype was recovered from a human donor with chronic lymphocytic leukemia. The V gene is TRBV5-4, the J gene TRBJ1-2; D gene uncertain. The chain's CDR3 is CASSFGTDLNYGYTF. The CDR3 region has the DNA TGTGCCAGCAGCTTTGGAACGGACCTTAACTATGGCTACACCTTC.